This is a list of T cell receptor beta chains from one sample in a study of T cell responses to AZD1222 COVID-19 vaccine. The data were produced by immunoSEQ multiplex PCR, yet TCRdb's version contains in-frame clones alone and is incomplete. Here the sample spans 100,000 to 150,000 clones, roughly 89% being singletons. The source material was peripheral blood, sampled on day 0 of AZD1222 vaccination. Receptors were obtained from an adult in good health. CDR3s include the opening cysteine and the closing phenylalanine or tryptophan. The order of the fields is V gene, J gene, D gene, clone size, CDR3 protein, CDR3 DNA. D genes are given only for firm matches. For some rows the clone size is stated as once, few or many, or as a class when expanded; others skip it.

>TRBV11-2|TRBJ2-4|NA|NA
CASSQGRKNIQYF
TGTGCCAGCAGCCAGGGACGCAAAAACATTCAGTACTTC
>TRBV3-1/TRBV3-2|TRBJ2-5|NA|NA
CASSRTVQETQYF
TGTGCCAGCAGCCGAACGGTTCAAGAGACCCAGTACTTC
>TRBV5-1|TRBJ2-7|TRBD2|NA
CASSSGTSGGVVQYF
TGCGCCAGCAGCTCAGGGACTAGCGGGGGGGTAGTGCAGTACTTC
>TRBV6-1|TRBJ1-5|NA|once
CASSEEGFRGNQPQHF
TGTGCCAGCAGTGAAGAAGGGTTCCGGGGTAATCAGCCCCAGCATTTT
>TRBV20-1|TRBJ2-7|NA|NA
CSAIQSNEQYF
TGCAGTGCTATCCAATCGAACGAGCAGTACTTC
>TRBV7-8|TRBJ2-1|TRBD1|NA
CASSQDRVKQFF
TGTGCCAGCAGCCAAGACAGGGTTAAGCAGTTCTTC
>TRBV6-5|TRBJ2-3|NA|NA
CASSYSGGWNTQYF
TGTGCCAGCAGTTACTCGGGGGGATGGAATACGCAGTATTTT
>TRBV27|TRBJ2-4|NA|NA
CASSFREGGKNIQYF
TGTGCCAGCAGTTTCAGGGAAGGGGGCAAAAACATTCAGTACTTC
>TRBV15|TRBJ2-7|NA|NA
CATRSRATYEQYF
TGTGCCACCCGGAGCCGGGCCACCTACGAGCAGTACTTC
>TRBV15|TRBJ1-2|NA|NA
CATSGLILQGYGYTF
TGTGCCACCAGTGGTTTGATATTACAGGGCTATGGCTACACCTTC
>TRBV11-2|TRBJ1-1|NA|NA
CASSRALNTEAFF
TGTGCCAGCAGCCGGGCCCTGAACACTGAAGCTTTCTTT